This T cell receptor beta chain stems from a study of beta chain features in type 1 diabetes. Study-wide results and limits: A greater similarity of naive, central memory and Treg TCRB repertoires was seen among patients than among healthy donors. PCR may have favored shorter templates equally in patients and controls. Type 1 diabetes patients showed a moderate but significant shortening of TCRB CDR3s in all four CD4+ subsets.

The trim removed 7 bases at V and 4 bases at J, leaving 9 bases unmatched. Per the germline V gene, CDR1 is SNHLY and CDR2 is FYNNEI. The CDR3 runs 14 residues. Expressed TCRB transcripts were sequenced because the entire RNA isolate underwent reverse transcription. The data were produced by immunoSEQ multiplex PCR, yet TCRdb's version contains in-frame clones alone and is incomplete. In the table there are around 450,000 clones, approximately 10% of which are singletons. CD45RO/CCR7/CD25/CD127/CD95/CD27 staining was used to isolate CD4+ naive, central memory, regulatory and stem cell-like memory cells by sorting. Worth noting for this clone: Its antigen is as yet unknown.

The rearrangement links TRBV2 to TRBJ1-1, with TRBD1 matching over 7 bases. The clonotype was recovered from a woman aged 18-35 years in good health. Sequencing input: naive CD4+ T cells from blood. CDR3 nucleotide sequence: TGTGCCAGCACTATTGACAGGGCTGCCACTGAAGCTTTCTTT. Encoded protein: CASTIDRAATEAFF.